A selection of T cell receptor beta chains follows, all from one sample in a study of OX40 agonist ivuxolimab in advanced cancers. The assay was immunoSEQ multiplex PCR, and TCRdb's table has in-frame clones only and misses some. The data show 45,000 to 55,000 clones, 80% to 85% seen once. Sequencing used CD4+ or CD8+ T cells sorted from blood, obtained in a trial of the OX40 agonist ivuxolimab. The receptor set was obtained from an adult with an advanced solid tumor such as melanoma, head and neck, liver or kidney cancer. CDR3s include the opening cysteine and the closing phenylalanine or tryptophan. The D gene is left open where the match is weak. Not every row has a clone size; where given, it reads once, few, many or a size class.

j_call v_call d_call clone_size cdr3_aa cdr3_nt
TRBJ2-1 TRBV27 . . CASSKLTYNEQFF TGTGCCAGCAGTAAACTTACCTACAATGAGCAGTTCTTC
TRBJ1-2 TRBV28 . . CASSSLGEGVINGYTF TGTGCCAGCAGCTCCCTAGGAGAGGGGGTAATAAATGGCTACACCTTC
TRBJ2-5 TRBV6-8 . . CASRHRGRPGQETQYF TGTGCCAGCAGACACCGGGGCAGGCCAGGCCAAGAGACCCAGTACTTC
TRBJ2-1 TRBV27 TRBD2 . CASSLAGAFYNEQFF TGTGCCAGCAGTTTAGCGGGAGCCTTCTACAATGAGCAGTTCTTC
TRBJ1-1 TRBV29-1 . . CSVYSGEAFF TGCAGCGTTTACTCCGGTGAAGCTTTCTTT
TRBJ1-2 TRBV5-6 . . CASSPYLTDRFPFHGYTF TGTGCCAGCAGCCCATACCTCACTGACAGGTTTCCCTTCCATGGCTACACCTTC
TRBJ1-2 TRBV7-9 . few CASSPPTGDYGYTF TGTGCCAGCAGCCCCCCGACAGGCGACTATGGCTACACCTTC
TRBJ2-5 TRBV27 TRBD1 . CASSFGTAQETQYF TGTGCCAGCAGTTTCGGGACAGCACAAGAGACCCAGTACTTC
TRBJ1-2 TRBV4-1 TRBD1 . CASSQDGTGYYGYTF TGCGCCAGCAGCCAAGATGGGACAGGGTACTATGGCTACACCTTC
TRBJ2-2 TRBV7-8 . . CASSLDPANTGELFF TGTGCCAGCAGCTTGGACCCCGCGAACACCGGGGAGCTGTTTTTT
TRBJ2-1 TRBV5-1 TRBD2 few CASSEGLAGGYNEQFF TGCGCCAGCAGCGAAGGACTAGCGGGGGGATATAATGAGCAGTTCTTC
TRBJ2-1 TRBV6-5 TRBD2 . CASSWDLAGGLGEQFF TGTGCCAGCAGTTGGGACTTAGCGGGGGGGCTAGGTGAGCAGTTCTTC
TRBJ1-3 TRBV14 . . CASSQDYGPLLGNTIYF TGTGCCAGCAGCCAAGACTACGGACCCCTTCTCGGAAACACCATATATTTT
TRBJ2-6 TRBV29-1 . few CSVDGSSGANVLTF TGCAGCGTTGATGGTAGCTCTGGGGCCAACGTCCTGACTTTC
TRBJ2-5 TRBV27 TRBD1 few CASRAGQGGQETQYF TGTGCCAGCAGGGCAGGACAGGGAGGACAAGAGACCCAGTACTTC
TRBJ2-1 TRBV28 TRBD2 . CASSSGLAGALNEQFF TGTGCCAGCAGTTCGGGACTAGCGGGAGCTCTCAATGAGCAGTTCTTC
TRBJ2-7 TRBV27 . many CASSLSRGLLSYEQYF TGTGCCAGCAGTTTATCTCGGGGGCTTCTTTCCTACGAGCAGTACTTC
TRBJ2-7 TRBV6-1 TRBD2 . CASSDPSSGRIHEQYF TGTGCCAGCAGTGACCCCTCTAGCGGGAGGATCCACGAGCAGTACTTC
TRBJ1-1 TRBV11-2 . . CASSLAYFAAGDTEAFF TGTGCCAGCAGCTTAGCGTACTTCGCGGCAGGGGACACTGAAGCTTTCTTT
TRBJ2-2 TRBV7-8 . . CASSFKIGELFF TGTGCCAGCAGCTTTAAGATCGGGGAGCTGTTTTTT
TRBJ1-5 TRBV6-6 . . CASSYGLGNQPQHF TGTGCCAGCAGTTACGGGTTAGGGAATCAGCCCCAGCATTTT
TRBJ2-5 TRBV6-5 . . CASSLRRGGETQYF TGTGCCAGCAGCCTTAGGCGGGGCGGGGAGACCCAGTACTTC
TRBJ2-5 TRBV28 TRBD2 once CASSLRASGSQETQYF TGTGCCAGCAGTTTAAGGGCTAGCGGGAGCCAAGAGACCCAGTACTTC
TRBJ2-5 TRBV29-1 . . CSVEEEGKETQYF TGCAGCGTTGAAGAAGAGGGTAAAGAGACCCAGTACTTC
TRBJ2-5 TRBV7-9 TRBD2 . CASSLTSGGQETQYF TGTGCCAGCAGCTTGACTAGCGGGGGCCAAGAGACCCAGTACTTC
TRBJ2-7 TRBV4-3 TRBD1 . CASSQGRGRWEQYF TGCGCCAGCAGCCAAGGCAGGGGGCGATGGGAGCAGTACTTC
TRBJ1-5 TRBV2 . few CASQSRDINQPQHF TGTGCCAGCCAATCCCGGGACATAAATCAGCCCCAGCATTTT
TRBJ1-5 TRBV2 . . CASSGRDDGQPQHF TGTGCCAGCAGTGGCCGGGACGACGGTCAGCCCCAGCATTTT
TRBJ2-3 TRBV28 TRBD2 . CASSAQRGWTDTQYF TGTGCCAGCAGTGCCCAGCGGGGGTGGACAGATACGCAGTATTTT
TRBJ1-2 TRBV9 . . CASSVVQGNYGYTF TGTGCCAGCAGCGTAGTTCAGGGGAACTATGGCTACACCTTC
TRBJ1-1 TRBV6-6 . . CASSYTGGNTEAFF TGTGCCAGCAGTTACACGGGAGGAAACACTGAAGCTTTCTTT
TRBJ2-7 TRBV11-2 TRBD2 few CASSFTGGLEQYF TGTGCCAGCAGCTTCACGGGAGGGCTCGAGCAGTACTTC
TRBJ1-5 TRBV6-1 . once CASSSRQSGNQPQHF TGTGCCAGCAGTTCCAGACAGTCGGGCAATCAGCCCCAGCATTTT
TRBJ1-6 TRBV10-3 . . CAISESNLGQGNSPLHF TGTGCCATCAGTGAGTCGAATTTAGGGCAGGGTAATTCACCCCTCCACTTT
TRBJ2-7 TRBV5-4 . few CASSLTGLSEQYF TGTGCCAGCAGCTTGACGGGCCTGAGCGAGCAGTACTTC
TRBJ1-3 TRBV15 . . CATSSLSGNTIYF TGTGCCACCAGCAGTCTCTCTGGAAACACCATATATTTT
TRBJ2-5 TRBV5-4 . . CASSFDIEETQYF TGTGCCAGCAGCTTCGACATAGAAGAGACCCAGTACTTC
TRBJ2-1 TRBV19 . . CASSMGVVQYYNEQFF TGTGCCAGTAGTATGGGGGTGGTTCAATACTACAATGAGCAGTTCTTC
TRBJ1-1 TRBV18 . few CASSLGALEAFF TGTGCCAGCTCCCTTGGGGCTCTGGAAGCTTTCTTT
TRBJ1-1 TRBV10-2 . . CASSAPGMNTEAFF TGCGCCAGCAGTGCTCCAGGGATGAACACTGAAGCTTTCTTT
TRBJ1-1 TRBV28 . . CASSFQNTEAFF TGTGCCAGCAGTTTTCAGAACACTGAAGCTTTCTTT
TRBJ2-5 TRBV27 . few CASGATQETQYF TGTGCCAGCGGGGCGACTCAAGAGACCCAGTACTTC
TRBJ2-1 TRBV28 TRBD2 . CASSPASGDYNEQFF TGTGCCAGCAGTCCCGCTAGCGGAGACTACAATGAGCAGTTCTTC
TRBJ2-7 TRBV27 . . CASSFRGSSYEQYF TGTGCCAGCAGTTTTCGAGGGAGCTCCTACGAGCAGTACTTC
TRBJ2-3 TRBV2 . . CASSEASREEVDTQYF TGTGCCAGCAGTGAAGCCAGCAGGGAGGAAGTAGATACGCAGTATTTT
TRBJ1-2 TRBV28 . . CATHDGESYGYTF TGTGCCACCCACGACGGAGAATCCTATGGCTACACCTTC
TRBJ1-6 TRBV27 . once CASSLNPNGSPLHF TGTGCCAGCAGTTTAAACCCAAACGGTTCACCCCTCCACTTT